This T cell receptor beta chain originates from a study of blood T cell repertoires in COVID-19. Study context: PBMCs, B-cell-depleted T cells, or T cells provided the cDNA or gDNA that made up the material.

The data were produced by immunoSEQ multiplex PCR, yet TCRdb's version contains in-frame clones alone and is incomplete. Of roughly 110,000 clones in the sample, approximately 81% were seen once. The CDR3 consists of 15 residues. Germline V CDR1 and CDR2: LNHDA, SQIVND (reference sequence). V was cut by 5 bases and J by 0 bases, with 11 bases left in between. V and J are TRBV19 and TRBJ1-3; D perhaps matches TRBD1 (5 bases). The sequence came from a human donor in a cohort sampled during active COVID-19. The material sequenced was peripheral blood. The CDR3 sequence: CASSLGQASGNTIYF. Here the CDR3 DNA reads TGTGCCAGTAGTCTAGGACAAGCCTCTGGAAACACCATATATTTT.